This TCR beta chain is drawn from a study of CD8 T cells in Susac syndrome. TCR beta sequences were obtained from blood CD8+ and CD4+ T cells. The multiple sclerosis control cohort comprised treatment-naive individuals presenting with stable or active relapsing-remitting disease. CD8+ and CD4+ T cells were negatively isolated; TEMRA cells were FACS-enriched. Reverse transcription of about 0.5 to 1 ug RNA used random hexamers. With immunoSEQ multiplex PCR, TCR beta CDR3 was amplified across 54 Vbeta and 13 Jbeta. A single record per CDR3 protein comes from TCRdb applying MiXCR to the immunoSEQ multiplex PCR reads. This sample carries about 200,000 distinct CDR3 sequences, 85% to 95% of them seen once, and the ten largest clones take approximately 0.075%. V was shortened by 4 bases and J by 10 bases, with 11 bases between the two germline ends. The CDR3 has 11 residues. Germline CDR1 and CDR2: SNHLY and FYNNEI.

The sample comprised CD4+ T cells from PBMCs. This TCR came from a human donor with multiple sclerosis. V gene TRBV2 combines with J gene TRBJ2-7, with no clear D. The CDR3 nucleotides read TGTGCCAGCAGTGCTGACCGGCTTCAGTACTTC. Protein product: CASSADRLQYF.